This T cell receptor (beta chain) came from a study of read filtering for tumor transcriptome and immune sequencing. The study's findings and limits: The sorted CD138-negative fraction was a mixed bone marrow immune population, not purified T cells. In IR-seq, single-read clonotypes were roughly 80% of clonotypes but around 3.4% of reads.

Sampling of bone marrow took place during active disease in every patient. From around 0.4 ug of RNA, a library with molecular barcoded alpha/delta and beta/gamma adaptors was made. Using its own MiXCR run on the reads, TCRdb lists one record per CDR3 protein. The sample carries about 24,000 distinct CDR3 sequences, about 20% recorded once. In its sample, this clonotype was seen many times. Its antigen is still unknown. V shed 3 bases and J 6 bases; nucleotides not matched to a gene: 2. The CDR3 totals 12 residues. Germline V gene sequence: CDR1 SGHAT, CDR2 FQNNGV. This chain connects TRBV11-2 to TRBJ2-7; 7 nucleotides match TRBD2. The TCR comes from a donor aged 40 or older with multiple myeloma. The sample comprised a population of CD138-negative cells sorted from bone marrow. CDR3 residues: CASSFWGGEQYF. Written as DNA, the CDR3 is TGTGCCAGCAGCTTTTGGGGGGGCGAGCAGTACTTC.